This T cell receptor (beta chain) was found in a study of PD-1 blockade in classical Hodgkin lymphoma. The CDR3 is made up of 16 amino acids. V lost 0 bases to trimming and J lost 0 bases, with 6 bases between them. The germline gives CDR1 ENHRY, CDR2 SYGVKD. About this clone: The antigen remains undetermined.

Whole-study findings and limits: Repertoire difference causes, possibly disease activity or prior therapy, remain undefined.

Time point of the sample: newly diagnosed, previously untreated cHL patient sample. A comparison was provided by newly diagnosed, untreated classical Hodgkin lymphoma PBMCs. Repertoires were generated with immunoSEQ multiplex PCR, while TCRdb's copy carries only in-frame clones and drops some. The sample lists about 17,000 clones, about nine tenths occurring once. The clonotype originates from a human donor with classical Hodgkin lymphoma. The specimen was peripheral blood mononuclear cells (PBMCs). This chain uses TRBV10-3 with TRBJ2-6, with a tentative D call TRBD1 (6 bases). As DNA, the CDR3 is TGTGCCATCAGTGAGTCAGGGGGCTCTGGGGCCAACGTCCTGACTTTC. Its translation is CAISESGGSGANVLTF.